What follows are 19 T cell receptor beta chains derived from one specimen sequenced in a study of T-cell reconstitution after alpha-beta-depleted transplantation in children. Library preparation (for TCRbeta) was performed with unique molecular identifiers. TCRdb ran MiXCR on the PCR reads and lists one entry per CDR3 protein. The sample has roughly 500,000 distinct CDR3 sequences, around a third seen once; the top ten hold 2% to 3%. The input for sequencing was PBMCs from the stem cell graft donor, taken from the stem cell graft. These receptors came from a human donor who donated a stem cell graft to a child with aplastic anemia.

This chain joins TRBV27 and TRBJ1-6; maybe TRBD1 (5 bases). The CDR3 consists of 16 residues. CDR1 MNHEY and CDR2 SMNVEV come from the germline V gene (reference sequence). Deletions cut 6 bases from V and 7 bases from J, with 19 bases between. This CDR3 is CASSRTGGSGNSPLHF. Here the CDR3 DNA reads TGTGCCAGCAGCCGGACGGGGGGTTCAGGGAATTCACCCCTCCACTTT.

The J gene is TRBJ1-3, the V gene TRBV19; D not certain. The length of the CDR3 is 16 residues. The germline V and J ends were trimmed by 10 bases and 0 bases, with 19 bases remaining between them. Germline loops: CDR1 LNHDA, CDR2 SQIVND (reference sequence). The CDR3 coding sequence is TGTGCCACCATAGTATCTCGGGTCTTCTCTGGAAACACCATATATTTT. It yields the protein CATIVSRVFSGNTIYF.

The chain employs TRBV29-1 and TRBJ2-4; D is possibly TRBD2 (5 bases). V shed 8 bases and J shed 1 base, with 15 bases lying between them. Germline V gene lookup returns CDR1 SQVTM and CDR2 ANQGSEA. The CDR3 runs to 14 residues. The CDR3 is CSPKRETAKNIQYF. The CDR3 DNA sequence: TGCAGCCCCAAGAGGGAGACGGCCAAAAACATTCAGTACTTC.

This clonotype was observed a handful of times. This rearrangement joins TRBV2 to TRBJ2-7; 13 nucleotides align to TRBD2. In germline, CDR1 is SNHLY, CDR2 FYNNEI. V lost 10 bases, J lost 3 bases, and 3 bases stayed unmatched. The CDR3 has 13 residues. This CDR3 reads CATGLAGVYEQYV. CDR3 nucleotide sequence: TGTGCCACCGGACTAGCGGGAGTCTACGAGCAGTACGTC.

The chain carries TRBV5-1 and TRBJ2-1; 8 bases align to TRBD2. Germline loops: CDR1 SGHRS, CDR2 YFSETQ. Germline trimming cut 1 base from V and 6 bases from J; bases unmatched to any gene: 15. This CDR3 is built from 18 residues. DNA for the CDR3: TGCGCCAGCAGCTTGTTAGAGAACCCCGGGACTAGACCCAATGAGCAGTTCTTC. Protein: CASSLLENPGTRPNEQFF.

The V call is TRBV29-1, the J call TRBJ2-2; TRBD1 matches 9 bases. The CDR3 covers 16 residues. Germline assignment: CDR1 SQVTM and CDR2 ANQGSEA. The V segment lost 0 bases and the J segment 5 bases; nucleotides outside the gene matches: 7. For the CDR3, the DNA is TGCAGCGTTGAAGAAGGACAGGGGATCGGGACCGGGGAGCTGTTTTTT. Amino acids: CSVEEGQGIGTGELFF.

The chain combines TRBV24-1 with TRBJ2-1, with 14 bases lining up with TRBD2. V lost 4 bases to trimming and J lost 7 bases; unmatched junction nucleotides: 11. This CDR3 region has 18 residues. The V gene's germline CDR1 is KGHDR and CDR2 SFDVKD. The CDR3 region is CATSDSGTSGRPPNEQFF. The CDR3 DNA reads TGTGCCACCAGTGACTCCGGGACTAGCGGGAGACCTCCTAATGAGCAGTTCTTC.

The rearrangement uses TRBV7-2 and TRBJ1-1, with D uncertain. Trimming took 2 bases from V and 6 from J, leaving 13 bases between them. This CDR3 region has 14 residues. Germline-derived CDR1 and CDR2 are SGHTA and FQGNSA. Here the CDR3 reads CASSLTRQASEAFF. DNA of the CDR3: TGTGCCAGCAGCTTAACGAGGCAGGCCTCTGAAGCTTTCTTT.

This chain connects TRBV18 to TRBJ1-2, with TRBD1 identical over 8 bases. The CDR3 is 15 residues long. Germline V lookup: CDR1 KGHSH, CDR2 LQKENI. The V and J ends lost 6 bases and 6 bases, in that order; junction bases with no gene match: 12. The CDR3 coding sequence is TGTGCCAGCTCCTCGAACTCTCAGGGGGCAAATGGCTACACCTTC. As protein: CASSSNSQGANGYTF.

The chain uses TRBV20-1 and TRBJ2-3; possible D gene TRBD1, 6 bases. Germline V gives CDR1 DFQATT, CDR2 SNEGSKA (reference sequence). Trimming took 5 bases from V and 0 from J, leaving 12 bases between them. The CDR3 length is 14 residues. In DNA, the CDR3 is TGCAGTGCTGGGACACCCTCTAGCACAGATACGCAGTATTTT. It codes for CSAGTPSSTDTQYF.

This clonotype was seen a handful of times. The V call is TRBV29-1, the J call TRBJ2-1, with D hard to call. CDR3 size: 13 residues. V was pared by 1 base and J by 7 bases, with 11 bases between. CDR1 and CDR2 (germline): SQVTM, ANQGSEA. CDR3 residues: CSVEGPAGNEQFF. The CDR3 DNA follows: TGCAGCGTTGAAGGGCCAGCTGGAAATGAGCAGTTCTTC.

This clonotype has only a few counts. This chain joins TRBV20-1 and TRBJ1-1; D is uncertain. The CDR3 consists of 13 residues. Germline CDR1 and CDR2: DFQATT and SNEGSKA (reference sequence). V gave up 0 bases and J gave up 7 bases, with 12 bases separating them. Written as DNA, the CDR3 is TGCAGTGCTAGAGATGTAACTGAGGTTGAAGCTTTCTTT. This encodes CSARDVTEVEAFF.

This clonotype appeared a few times. The V call is TRBV10-3, the J call TRBJ2-3; TRBD2 aligns across 9 bases. The CDR3 contains 15 residues. Germline CDR1 and CDR2: ENHRY and SYGVKD. The ends lost 2 bases at V and 2 bases at J; junction bases unmatched: 2. Here the CDR3 reads CAISEPGLATDTQYF. CDR3 DNA: TGTGCCATCAGTGAGCCGGGACTAGCCACAGATACGCAGTATTTT.

The V gene is TRBV20-1, the J gene TRBJ2-1; 10 bases match TRBD2. The germline gives CDR1 DFQATT, CDR2 SNEGSKA (reference sequence). This CDR3 has 14 residues. J lost 9 bases, V lost 6 bases, and 11 bases had no gene match. In DNA form, the CDR3 reads TGCAGTGCCCGTGGACTAGCGGAGGGACTTGAGCAGTTCTTC. Its protein is CSARGLAEGLEQFF.

This clonotype has just a few counts. This rearrangement joins TRBV12-3 or TRBV12-4 to TRBJ1-2; 9 bases are a match to TRBD1. V was pared by 6 bases and J by 5 bases, with 10 bases of the junction left unmatched. The CDR3 totals 15 residues. CDR3 amino acids: CASRPGGQGRYGYTF. In nucleotides, the CDR3 is TGTGCCAGCAGGCCCGGGGGACAGGGACGATATGGCTACACCTTC.

This clonotype was detected a few times. The chain couples TRBV7-2 to TRBJ2-2, with 8 nucleotides matching TRBD1. V was pared by 5 bases and J by 5 bases, with 7 bases of the junction left unmatched. Germline V lookup: CDR1 SGHTA, CDR2 FQGNSA. This CDR3 region has 15 residues. As DNA, the CDR3 is TGTGCCAGCAGCCCCAAGAACAGGGGGACCGGGGAGCTGTTTTTT. The encoded protein is CASSPKNRGTGELFF.

This clonotype appeared a few times. The gene calls are TRBV29-1 and TRBJ2-1; 11 bases match TRBD2. CDR3 size: 14 residues. Germline-derived CDR1 and CDR2 are SQVTM and ANQGSEA. The V gene end was trimmed by 4 bases and the J gene end by 6 bases; junction bases not matched to a gene: 5. CDR3 DNA: TGCAGCGTTGCCACTAGCGGGAGTGTCAATGAGCAGTTCTTC. Its protein is CSVATSGSVNEQFF.

The V gene is TRBV5-6, the J gene TRBJ2-7, with D unclear. Germline V CDR1 and CDR2: SGHDT, YYEEEE. The germline V and J ends were trimmed by 2 bases and 2 bases, with 14 bases remaining between them. There are 15 residues in the CDR3. The CDR3 region is CASSFNHVPTYEQYV. The CDR3 DNA follows: TGTGCCAGCAGCTTTAACCATGTCCCCACCTACGAGCAGTACGTC.

The chain combines TRBV4-1 with TRBJ1-3, with 7 positions matching TRBD1. Trimming at V came to 1 base and at J to 0 bases, leaving 0 bases not matched to a gene. In germline, CDR1 is MGHRA, CDR2 YSYEKL. The CDR3 length is 15 residues. CDR3 protein: CASSQGDSSGNTIYF. The DNA of the CDR3 is TGCGCCAGCAGCCAAGGGGACAGCTCTGGAAACACCATATATTTT.